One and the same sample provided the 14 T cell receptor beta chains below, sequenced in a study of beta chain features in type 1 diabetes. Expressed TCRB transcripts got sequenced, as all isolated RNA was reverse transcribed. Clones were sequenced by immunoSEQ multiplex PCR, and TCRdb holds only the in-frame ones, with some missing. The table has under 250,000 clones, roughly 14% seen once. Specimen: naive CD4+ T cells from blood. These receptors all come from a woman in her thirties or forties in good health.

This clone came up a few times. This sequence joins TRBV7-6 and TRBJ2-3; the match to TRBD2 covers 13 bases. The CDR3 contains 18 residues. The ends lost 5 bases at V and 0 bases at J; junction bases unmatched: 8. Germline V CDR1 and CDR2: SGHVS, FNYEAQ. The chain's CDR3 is CASSHGLAGAPSTDTQYF. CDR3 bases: TGTGCCAGCAGCCATGGACTAGCGGGGGCCCCGAGCACAGATACGCAGTATTTT.

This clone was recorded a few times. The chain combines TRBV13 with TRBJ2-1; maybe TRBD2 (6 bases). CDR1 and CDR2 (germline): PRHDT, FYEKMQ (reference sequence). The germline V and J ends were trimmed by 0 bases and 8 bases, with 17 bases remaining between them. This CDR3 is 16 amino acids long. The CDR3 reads CASSLGLGTAKHEQFF. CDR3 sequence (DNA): TGTGCCAGCAGCTTAGGCCTCGGGACTGCCAAGCATGAGCAGTTCTTC. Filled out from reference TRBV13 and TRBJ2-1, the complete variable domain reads AAGVIQSPRHLIKEKRETATLKCYPIPRHDTVYWYQQGPGQDPQFLISFYEKMQSDKGSIPDRFSAQQFSDYHSELNMSSLELGDSALYFCASSLGLGTAKHEQFFGPGTRLTVL.

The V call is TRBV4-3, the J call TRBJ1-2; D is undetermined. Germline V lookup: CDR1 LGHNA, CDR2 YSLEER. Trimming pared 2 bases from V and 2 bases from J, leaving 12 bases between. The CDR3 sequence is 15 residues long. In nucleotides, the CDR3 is TGCGCCAGCAGCCAATCTCCCGGGTTAAACTATGGCTACACCTTC. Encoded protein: CASSQSPGLNYGYTF.

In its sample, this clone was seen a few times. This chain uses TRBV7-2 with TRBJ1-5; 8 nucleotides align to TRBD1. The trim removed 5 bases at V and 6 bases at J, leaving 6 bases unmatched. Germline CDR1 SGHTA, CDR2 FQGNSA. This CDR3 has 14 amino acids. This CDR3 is CASSVTGGLQPQHF. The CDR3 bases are TGTGCCAGCAGCGTTACAGGGGGGCTTCAGCCCCAGCATTTT.

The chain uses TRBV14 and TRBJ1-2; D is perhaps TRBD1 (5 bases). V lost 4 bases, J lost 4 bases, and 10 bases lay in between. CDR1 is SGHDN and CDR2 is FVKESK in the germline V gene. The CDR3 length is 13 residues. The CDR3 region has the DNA TGTGCCAGCAGCCCCCAGGGCGGCTATGGCTACACCTTC. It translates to CASSPQGGYGYTF. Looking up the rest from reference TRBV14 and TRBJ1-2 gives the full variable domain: EAGVTQFPSHSVIEKGQTVTLRCDPISGHDNLYWYRRVMGKEIKFLLHFVKESKQDESGMPNNRFLAERTGGTYSTLKVQPAELEDSGVYFCASSPQGGYGYTFGSGTRLTVV.

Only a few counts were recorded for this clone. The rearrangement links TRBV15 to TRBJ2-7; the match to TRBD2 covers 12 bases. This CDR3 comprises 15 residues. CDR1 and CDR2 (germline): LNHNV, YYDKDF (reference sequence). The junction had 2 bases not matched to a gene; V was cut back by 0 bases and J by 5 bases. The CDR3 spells CATSRERTSGNEQYF. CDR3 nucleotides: TGTGCCACCAGCAGAGAGAGGACTAGCGGGAACGAGCAGTACTTC.

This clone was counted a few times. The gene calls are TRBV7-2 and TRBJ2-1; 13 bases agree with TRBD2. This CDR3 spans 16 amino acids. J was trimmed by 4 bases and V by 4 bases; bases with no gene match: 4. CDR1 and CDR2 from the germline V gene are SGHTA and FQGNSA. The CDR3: CASSSSGLAGYNEQFF. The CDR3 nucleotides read TGTGCCAGCAGCTCCTCGGGACTAGCGGGGTACAATGAGCAGTTCTTC.

CDR3 nucleotides: TGTGCCAGCAGTCTCGGCGGGAGTTACAATGAGCAGTTCTTC. Amino acids: CASSLGGSYNEQFF. This chain uses TRBV25-1 with TRBJ2-1; 7 bases fit TRBD2. The length of the CDR3 is 14 residues. Germline-derived CDR1 and CDR2 are MGHDK and SYGVNS. V shed 5 bases, J shed 4 bases, and the junction held 5 bases outside the gene matches.

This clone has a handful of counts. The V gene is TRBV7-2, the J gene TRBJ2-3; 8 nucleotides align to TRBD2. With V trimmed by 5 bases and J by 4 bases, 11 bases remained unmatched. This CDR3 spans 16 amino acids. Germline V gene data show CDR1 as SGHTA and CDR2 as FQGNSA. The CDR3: CASSPSRGGLADTQYF. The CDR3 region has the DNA TGTGCCAGCAGCCCCTCTCGGGGGGGCCTCGCAGATACGCAGTATTTT.

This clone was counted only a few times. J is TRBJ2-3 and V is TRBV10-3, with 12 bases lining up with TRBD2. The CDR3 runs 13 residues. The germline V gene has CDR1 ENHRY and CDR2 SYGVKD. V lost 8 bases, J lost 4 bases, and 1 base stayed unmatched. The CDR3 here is CAIGTSGSDTQYF. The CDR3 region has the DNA TGTGCCATCGGGACTAGCGGGTCAGATACGCAGTATTTT.

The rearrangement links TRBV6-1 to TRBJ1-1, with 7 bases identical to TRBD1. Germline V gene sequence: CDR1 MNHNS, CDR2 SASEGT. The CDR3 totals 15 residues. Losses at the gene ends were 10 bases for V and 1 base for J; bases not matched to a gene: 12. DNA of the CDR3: TGTGCCACCCCCATACCGGGACAGCCGAACACTGAAGCTTTCTTT. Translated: CATPIPGQPNTEAFF.

The CDR3 is CASSEGQTKNIQYF. CDR3 nucleotide sequence: TGTGCCAGCAGTGAGGGACAGACTAAAAACATTCAGTACTTC. The genes are TRBV9 and TRBJ2-4; 7 bases fit TRBD1. Germline CDR1 is SGDLS and CDR2 is YYNGEE. V shed 5 bases and J 4 bases; nucleotides not matched to a gene: 6. CDR3 length: 14 amino acids.

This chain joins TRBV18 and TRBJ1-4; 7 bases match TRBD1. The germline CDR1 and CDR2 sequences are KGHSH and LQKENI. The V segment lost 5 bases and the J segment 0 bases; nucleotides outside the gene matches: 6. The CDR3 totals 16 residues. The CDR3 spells CASSGQDLATNEKLFF. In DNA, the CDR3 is TGTGCCAGCTCAGGACAGGACTTAGCAACTAATGAAAAACTGTTTTTT.

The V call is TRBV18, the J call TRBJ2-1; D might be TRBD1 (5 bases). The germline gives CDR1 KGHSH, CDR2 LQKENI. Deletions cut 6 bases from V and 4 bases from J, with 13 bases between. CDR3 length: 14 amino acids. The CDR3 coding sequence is TGTGCCAGCTCCCCCAGGGTGGTTTACAATGAGCAGTTCTTC. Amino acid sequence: CASSPRVVYNEQFF.